This TCR beta chain was found in a study of cytomegalovirus exposure and HLA in healthy donors. V gave up 0 bases and J gave up 2 bases, with 8 bases separating them. This CDR3 has 14 amino acids. The germline gives CDR1 SGHRS, CDR2 YFSETQ. Repertoires were generated with immunoSEQ multiplex PCR, while TCRdb's copy carries only in-frame clones and drops some. The table lists about 130,000 clones, around nine tenths of them singletons, with 2% in the top ten. The rearrangement uses TRBV5-1 and TRBJ2-5; no reliable D call. This TCR was sampled from a woman under 30 in good health and CMV-seronegative. Sample: PBMCs. The CDR3 loop reads CASSLAPGQETQYF. The CDR3 DNA reads as TGCGCCAGCAGCTTGGCGCCAGGACAAGAGACCCAGTACTTC.